This record covers a single T cell receptor beta chain. What it recognizes is unknown. Profiling relied on immunoSEQ multiplex PCR, and the TCRdb table lists in-frame clones only, not all of them. The sample lists fewer than 600,000 clones, around 89% seen once, with 1.7% in the top ten. The CDR3 runs to 13 residues. V lost 10 bases and J lost 4; bases outside the gene matches: 6. The germline V gene encodes CDR1 MGHDK and CDR2 SYGVNS. The sample is drawn from a study of Ad26.COV2.S vaccination and SARS-CoV-2 variants. General observations from the study: Reported findings describe substantial breadth in spike-specific CD8+ and CD4+ T cell responses following vaccination.

The treatment denotes: roughly 19 received Ad26.COV2.S at low or high dose, single or two shots; about 5 received placebo; per-sample allocation not given. The samples date from day 63 after the first vaccine or placebo injection. The clonotype comes from a person aged 18-60 years who received the Ad26.COV2.S COVID-19 vaccine or a placebo. The J gene is TRBJ2-2, the V gene TRBV25-1; 7 bases line up with TRBD1. The sample in question was peripheral blood, obtained in a trial of Ad26.COV2.S vaccine versus placebo. CDR3 nucleotides: TGTGCCACCCGGGGACAGTCCACCGGGGAGCTGTTTTTT. Translating it yields CATRGQSTGELFF.